The next 3 T cell receptor beta chains were all read from a single sample in a study of glioma-infiltrating T cells after dendritic cell vaccination. Assay: immunoSEQ multiplex PCR; the TCRdb copy retains only in-frame clones and omits some. There are 20,000 to 25,000 clones in the sample; 75% to 85% occur only once, and roughly 34% lies in the top ten. This material consisted of blood, taken before dendritic cell vaccination. The receptors derive from a human donor with glioblastoma.

The chain carries TRBV7-6 and TRBJ1-4; D not resolved. Trimming shortened V by 1 base and J by 7 bases, and 10 bases separated the two germline ends. The V gene's germline CDR1 is SGHVS and CDR2 FNYEAQ. This CDR3 region has 14 residues. CDR3 sequence (DNA): TGTGCCAGCAGCTTAGGCGGCCAGCTTGAAAAACTGTTTTTT. Protein product: CASSLGGQLEKLFF.

This chain connects TRBV6-4 to TRBJ2-7, with D perhaps TRBD1 (5 bases). Germline loops: CDR1 MRHNA, CDR2 SNTAGT. CDR3 length equals 13 residues. With 9 bases removed from V and 2 bases from J, the gap between germline ends came to 14 bases. The CDR3 nucleotides read TGTGCCAGAGGGGCTCACAAAACCTACGAGCAGTACTTC. Translating gives CARGAHKTYEQYF.

The chain recombines TRBV5-4 with TRBJ2-7; perhaps TRBD1 as D (5 bases). From germline, CDR1 is SGHNT and CDR2 YYREEE (reference sequence). Trimming removed 4 bases from V and 6 bases from J, with 14 bases in between. CDR3 length: 13 amino acids. This CDR3 is CASSGAPRLEQYF. CDR3 nucleotides: TGTGCCAGCAGCGGGGCGCCTCGGCTCGAGCAGTACTTC.